The 4 T cell receptor beta chains given below trace back to one sample, sequenced in a study of cytomegalovirus exposure and HLA in healthy donors. The primer mix had 60 Vbeta and 13 Jbeta primers. Sequenced by immunoSEQ multiplex PCR; TCRdb stores in-frame clones only, minus some. This table has tens of thousands of clones, 70% to 80% appearing once. Sequencing was performed on PBMCs. The receptors here all came from a female donor in good health and CMV-seronegative.

The CDR3 spells CASSHTGTVNTEAFF. The CDR3, as DNA: TGTGCCAGCAGCCATACCGGGACAGTGAACACTGAAGCTTTCTTT. The gene calls are TRBV11-2 and TRBJ1-1, with 7 bases fitting TRBD1. This CDR3 comprises 15 residues. After removal of 5 bases from V and 0 bases from J, the junction contained 6 bases not matched to a gene. Germline assignment: CDR1 SGHAT and CDR2 FQNNGV. Using reference TRBV11-2 and TRBJ1-1 for the parts outside the CDR3, the full variable domain is EAGVAQSPRYKIIEKRQSVAFWCNPISGHATLYWYQQILGQGPKLLIQFQNNGVVDDSQLPKDRFSAERLKGVDSTLKIQPAKLEDSAVYLCASSHTGTVNTEAFFGQGTRLTVV.

The rearrangement links TRBV6-1 to TRBJ1-5; D remains ambiguous. Germline V gene sequence: CDR1 MNHNS, CDR2 SASEGT. CDR3 size: 15 residues. V lost 1 base and J 2 bases, leaving 9 bases between the germline ends. In DNA, the CDR3 is TGTGCCAGCAGTGAAGGGCAGGCCGGCAATCAGCCCCAGCATTTT. Translating it yields CASSEGQAGNQPQHF.

The chain is built from TRBV9 and TRBJ1-2; no clear D gene. Germline CDR1 is SGDLS and CDR2 is YYNGEE. The ends were cut back, 1 base at V and 3 bases at J, with 7 bases in the middle. CDR3 size: 13 residues. Here the CDR3 DNA reads TGTGCCAGCAGCGTACAGGCCGACTATGGCTACACCTTC. Encoded protein: CASSVQADYGYTF. The full variable domain, with the rest looked up from reference TRBV9 and TRBJ1-2, is DSGVTQTPKHLITATGQRVTLRCSPRSGDLSVYWYQQSLDQGLQFLIQYYNGEERAKGNILERFSAQQFPDLHSELNLSSLELGDSALYFCASSVQADYGYTFGSGTRLTVV.

This clone was found once. This chain connects TRBV30 to TRBJ1-1, with TRBD1 matching over 9 bases. The CDR3 length is 18 residues. V lost 2 bases to trimming and J lost 1 base; unmatched junction nucleotides: 14. CDR1 and CDR2 (germline): GTSNPN, SVGIG (reference sequence). CDR3 DNA: TGTGCCTGGAGTCCGGCTTGGGGATCGGGACAGGGGAACACTGAAGCTTTCTTT. This translates into CAWSPAWGSGQGNTEAFF.